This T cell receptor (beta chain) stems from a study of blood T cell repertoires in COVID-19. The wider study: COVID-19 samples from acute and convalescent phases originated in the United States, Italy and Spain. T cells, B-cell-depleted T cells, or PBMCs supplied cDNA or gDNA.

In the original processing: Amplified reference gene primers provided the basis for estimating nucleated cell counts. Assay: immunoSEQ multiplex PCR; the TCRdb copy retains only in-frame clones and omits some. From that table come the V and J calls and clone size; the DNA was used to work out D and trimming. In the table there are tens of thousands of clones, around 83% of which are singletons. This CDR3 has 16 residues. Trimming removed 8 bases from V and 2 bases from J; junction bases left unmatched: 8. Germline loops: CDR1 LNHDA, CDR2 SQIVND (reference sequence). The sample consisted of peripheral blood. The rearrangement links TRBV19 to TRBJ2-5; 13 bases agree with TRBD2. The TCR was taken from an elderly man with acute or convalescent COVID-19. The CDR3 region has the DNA TGTGCCAGTCGGCGACTAGCGGGAGGAGGGCAAGAGACCCAGTACTTC. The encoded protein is CASRRLAGGGQETQYF.